The text below deals with one T cell receptor beta chain. These data belong to a study of blood T cell repertoires in COVID-19. The wider study: COVID-19 samples, acute and convalescent, were from the United States, Italy and Spain. The cDNA or gDNA used as material had been derived from T cells, B-cell-depleted T cells, or PBMCs.

The CDR3 is made up of 14 amino acids. Per germline, CDR1 SEHNR and CDR2 FQNEAQ (reference sequence). The V gene end was trimmed by 3 bases and the J gene end by 7 bases; junction bases not matched to a gene: 8. This table comes from immunoSEQ multiplex PCR, and its TCRdb copy is limited to in-frame clones, with some not included. There are tens of thousands of clones in the sample; around 83% occur only once, and 5.5% to 8% lies in the top ten. The TCR sequence derives from a man aged 25-45 years with COVID-19, enrolled during active disease. The chain has TRBV7-9 and TRBJ1-2, with 7 bases aligning to TRBD1. Sequences were obtained from peripheral blood. CDR3 protein: CASSFPGTAPGYTF. The CDR3 DNA is TGTGCCAGCAGCTTCCCGGGGACAGCTCCTGGCTACACCTTC.